This is a list of T cell receptor beta chains from one sample in a study of cytomegalovirus exposure and HLA in healthy donors. Data came from immunoSEQ multiplex PCR; TCRdb stores just in-frame clones and leaves some out. This table holds 120,000 to 150,000 clones, roughly 79% found once. The material sequenced was PBMCs. Source of these receptors: a woman between 35 and 50 years old in good health and CMV-seropositive. The conserved cysteine and the conserved F or W are not part of the CDR3 here.

TRBJ2-3	TRBV11-2	ASSLGLRVGSDTQY
TRBJ1-1	TRBV5-1	ASSAQTNTEAF
TRBJ2-1	TRBV5-1	ASSLYGAHRDEQF
NA	TRBV28	ASSLGTVYEQY
TRBJ1-5	TRBV30	AWRDSPRDRGEGNQPQH
TRBJ1-5	TRBV4-1	ASSQSPIGVEGPQH
TRBJ2-5	TRBV19	ASKAGETQY
NA	TRBV6-1	ASTGQGEKYEQY
TRBJ2-3	TRBV5-1	ASSFERGYTDTQY
TRBJ2-4	TRBV14	ASSDSFQRGWAKNIQY
TRBJ2-7	TRBV6-5	ASSYSSQGGWEQY
TRBJ1-2	TRBV19	ASSPGGANYGYT
TRBJ1-3	TRBV5-6	ASSGGDPSGNTIY
TRBJ2-7	TRBV18	ASSPPPSGFSYEQY
TRBJ2-3	TRBV4-2	ASSHDRLAGGKDTQY
TRBJ2-3	TRBV25-1	ASSALGGTGYTDTQY
TRBJ2-5	TRBV2	ASSGTGARETQY
TRBJ1-6	TRBV10-3	AISESTGFRSPLH
TRBJ1-3	TRBV2	ASSQEPGNTIY